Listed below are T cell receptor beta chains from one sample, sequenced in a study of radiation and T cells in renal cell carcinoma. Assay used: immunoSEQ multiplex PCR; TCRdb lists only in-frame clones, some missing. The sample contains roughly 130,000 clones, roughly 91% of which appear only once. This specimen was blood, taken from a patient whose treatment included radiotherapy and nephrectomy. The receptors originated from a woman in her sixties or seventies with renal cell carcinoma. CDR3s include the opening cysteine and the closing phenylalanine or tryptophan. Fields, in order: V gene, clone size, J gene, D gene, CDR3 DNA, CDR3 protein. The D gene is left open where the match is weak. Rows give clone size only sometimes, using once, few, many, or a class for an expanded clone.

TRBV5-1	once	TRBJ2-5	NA	TGCGCCAGCAGCTTATATACCAGCCAAGAGACCCAGTACTTC	CASSLYTSQETQYF
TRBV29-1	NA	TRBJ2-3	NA	TGCAGCGTTTCATACGCAGGATTCACAGATACGCAGTATTTT	CSVSYAGFTDTQYF
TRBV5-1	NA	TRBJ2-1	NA	TGCGCCAGCAGCTTGGGGAACTCCTACAATGAGCAGTTCTTC	CASSLGNSYNEQFF
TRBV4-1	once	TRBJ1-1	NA	TGCGCCAGCAGCCAGACGAGGGCGGCGGACACTGAAGCTTTCTTT	CASSQTRAADTEAFF
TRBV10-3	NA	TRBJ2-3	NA	TGTGCCATCAGCTCGGGACGGGGTTTTACAGATACGCAGTATTTT	CAISSGRGFTDTQYF
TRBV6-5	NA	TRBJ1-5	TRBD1	TGTGCCAGCGGGGGGACAGGGGTACTCCAACCCCAGCATTTT	CASGGTGVLQPQHF
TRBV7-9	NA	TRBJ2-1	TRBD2	TGTGCCAGCAGTGGACTAGCGGGGGGGAGCTCCTACAATGAGCAGTTCTTC	CASSGLAGGSSYNEQFF
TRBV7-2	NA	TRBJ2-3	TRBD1	TGTGCCAGCAGCTTAGCGGGGACAGGGGGCGCAGGAGATACGCAGTATTTT	CASSLAGTGGAGDTQYF
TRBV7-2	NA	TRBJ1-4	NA	TGTGCCAGCAGCGTGCGTGATGAAAAACTGTTTTTT	CASSVRDEKLFF
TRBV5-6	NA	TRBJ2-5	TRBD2	TGTGCCAGCAGCTTGGGACTAGCGGGGTCAGAGACCCAGTACTTC	CASSLGLAGSETQYF
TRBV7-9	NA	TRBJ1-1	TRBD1	TGTGCCAGCAGCGCGACAGGGGGTACTTACACTGAAGCTTTCTTT	CASSATGGTYTEAFF
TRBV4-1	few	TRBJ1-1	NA	TGCGCCAGCAGCCAAGGGACTTCTTTCGCTGAAGCTTTCTTT	CASSQGTSFAEAFF
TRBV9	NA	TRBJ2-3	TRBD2	TGTGCCAGCAGCGCTGAACTAGCGGGGGGTAGAGATACGCAGTATTTT	CASSAELAGGRDTQYF
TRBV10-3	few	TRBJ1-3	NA	TGTGCCATCAGTGATTGGCAGTACGGAAACACCATATATTTT	CAISDWQYGNTIYF
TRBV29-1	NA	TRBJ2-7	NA	TGCAGCGTTGGATTTCAGAGTTGGGACTTC	CSVGFQSWDF
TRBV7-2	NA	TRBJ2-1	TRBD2	TGTGCCAGCAGCTTACGGCGGGGGGGCAATGAGCAGTTCTTC	CASSLRRGGNEQFF
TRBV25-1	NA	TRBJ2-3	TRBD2	TGTGCCAGCAGTGAACTAATCGGTCCAGCGGGGGCTCCAGATACGCAGTATTTT	CASSELIGPAGAPDTQYF
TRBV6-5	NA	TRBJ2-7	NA	TGTGCCAGCAGCCCCGGGACATCATCCTACGAGCAGTACTTC	CASSPGTSSYEQYF
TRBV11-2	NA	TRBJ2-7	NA	TGTGCCAGCAGCTTGTGGGGACCCTACGAGCAGTACTTC	CASSLWGPYEQYF
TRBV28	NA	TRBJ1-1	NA	TGTGCCAGCAGTTCTAACCTAGAAGCTTTCTTT	CASSSNLEAFF
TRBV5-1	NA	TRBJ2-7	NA	TGCGCCAGCAGCTTGGCAGGCGTTTCCTACGAGCAGTACTTC	CASSLAGVSYEQYF
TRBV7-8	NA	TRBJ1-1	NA	TGTGCCAGCAGCTTTCGGGGAAACACTGAAGCTTTCTTT	CASSFRGNTEAFF
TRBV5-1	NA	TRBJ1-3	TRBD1	TGCGCCAGCAGCTCCTCCGGGACAGGGAACACCATATATTTT	CASSSSGTGNTIYF
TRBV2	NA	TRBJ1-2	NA	TGTGCCAGCAAGAGGGCCAGAGGGGAACCCTATGGCTACACCTTC	CASKRARGEPYGYTF
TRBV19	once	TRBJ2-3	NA	TGTGCCAGTAGGCAGGGAAGCACAGATACGCAGTATTTT	CASRQGSTDTQYF
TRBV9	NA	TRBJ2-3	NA	TGTGCCAGCAGCGTATGGAGGGGGGCCAACACAGATACGCAGTATTTT	CASSVWRGANTDTQYF
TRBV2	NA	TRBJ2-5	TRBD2	TGTGCCAGCAGCCACGACACGGCGGGGGAGGAAGAGACCCAGTACTTC	CASSHDTAGEEETQYF
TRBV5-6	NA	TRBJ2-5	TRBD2	TGTGCCAGCAGCTTGGCGACTAGCGGGAGGGGGGAGACCCAGTACTTC	CASSLATSGRGETQYF
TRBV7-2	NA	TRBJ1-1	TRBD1	TGTGCCAGCAGCCAGCACGATCTGGCAGGGGGCGAGAGGAACACTGAAGCTTTCTTT	CASSQHDLAGGERNTEAFF
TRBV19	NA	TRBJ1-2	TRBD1	TGTGCCAGTAGCATCGACAGGGCCCAAGGCCCAAAACACTATGGCTACACCTTC	CASSIDRAQGPKHYGYTF
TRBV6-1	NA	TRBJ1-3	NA	TGTGCCAGCCGCAGGGAAAGTGGAAACACCATATATTTT	CASRRESGNTIYF
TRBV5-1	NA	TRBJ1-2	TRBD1	TGCGCCAGCAGGGGAGACAGGGGATCCTATGGCTACACCTTC	CASRGDRGSYGYTF
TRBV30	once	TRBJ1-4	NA	TGTGCCTGGAGTGAGGGGGTTGAAAAACTGTTTTTT	CAWSEGVEKLFF
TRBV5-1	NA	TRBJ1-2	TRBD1	TGCGCCAGCAGGTGGACAGGGGCAGGTGGCTACACCTTC	CASRWTGAGGYTF
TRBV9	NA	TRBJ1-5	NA	TGTGCCAGCAGCGGGGGTTATAGCAATCAGCCCCAGCATTTT	CASSGGYSNQPQHF
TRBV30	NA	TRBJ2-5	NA	TGTGCCTGGAGTGTACGAGGGGTATCACAAGAGACCCAGTACTTC	CAWSVRGVSQETQYF
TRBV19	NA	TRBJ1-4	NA	TGTGCCAGTAGTACCGACACCAATAATGAAAAACTGTTTTTT	CASSTDTNNEKLFF
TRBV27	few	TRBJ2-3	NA	TGTGCCAGCAGCTTGGGGGGGCCGGATACGCAGTATTTT	CASSLGGPDTQYF
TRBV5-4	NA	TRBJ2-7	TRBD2	TGTGCCAGCAGCTTGGGGACTAGCGGGGGGTACGAGCAGTACTTC	CASSLGTSGGYEQYF
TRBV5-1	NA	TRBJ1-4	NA	TGCGCCAGCAGCTTGGCGAGGGGACTTAATGAAAAACTGTTTTTT	CASSLARGLNEKLFF
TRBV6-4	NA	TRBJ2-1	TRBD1	TGTGCCAGCAGTGCAATGACAGGGGCGGGCTACAATGAGCAGTTCTTC	CASSAMTGAGYNEQFF
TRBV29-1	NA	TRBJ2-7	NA	TGCAGCGTTAGCGCATCCTACGAGCAGTACTTC	CSVSASYEQYF
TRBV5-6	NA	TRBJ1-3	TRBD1	TGTGCCAGCAGCTTCGACAGGGCAGGATCAGGAAACACCATATATTTT	CASSFDRAGSGNTIYF
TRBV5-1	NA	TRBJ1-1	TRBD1	TGCGCCAGCAGCTTGCGGCAGGGGGGGATGAACACTGAAGCTTTCTTT	CASSLRQGGMNTEAFF
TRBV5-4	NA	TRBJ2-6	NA	TGTGCCAGCAGCTTACGGACAGCTGGGGCCAACGTCCTGACTTTC	CASSLRTAGANVLTF
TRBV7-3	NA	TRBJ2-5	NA	TGTGCCAGCAGCACCCACCCCGGGGCAGGCCCCCAGTACTTC	CASSTHPGAGPQYF
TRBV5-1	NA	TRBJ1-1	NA	TGCGCCAGCAGCACCTCACCAATCCTACTTAACACTGAAGCTTTCTTT	CASSTSPILLNTEAFF
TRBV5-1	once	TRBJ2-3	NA	TGCGCCAGCAGCCCTGGAGGTAGGGGAGATACGCAGTATTTT	CASSPGGRGDTQYF
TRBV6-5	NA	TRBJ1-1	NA	TGTGCCAGCAGTTACAGGCAGGACTACACTGAAGCTTTCTTT	CASSYRQDYTEAFF
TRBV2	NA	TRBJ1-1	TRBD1	TGTGCCAGCAGTGTACAGGGGGCCGACACTGAAGCTTTCTTT	CASSVQGADTEAFF
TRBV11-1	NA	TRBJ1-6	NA	TGTGCCAGCAGCTTAACGGTGGGTCAAGAACCCCTCCACTTT	CASSLTVGQEPLHF
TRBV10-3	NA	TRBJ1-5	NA	TGTGCCATCAGTGAGTCGAGTGGGATGAATCAGCCCCAGCATTTT	CAISESSGMNQPQHF
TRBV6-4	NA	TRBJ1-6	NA	TGTGCCAGCAGTACCTACAGGGACTCACCCCTCCACTTT	CASSTYRDSPLHF
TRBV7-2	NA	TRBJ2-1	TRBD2	TGTGCCAGCAGCTTATACCGGGGGGGTTACAATGAGCAGTTCTTC	CASSLYRGGYNEQFF
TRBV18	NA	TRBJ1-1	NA	TGTGCCAGCTCACCACTCGGCGAGAACACTGAAGCTTTCTTT	CASSPLGENTEAFF